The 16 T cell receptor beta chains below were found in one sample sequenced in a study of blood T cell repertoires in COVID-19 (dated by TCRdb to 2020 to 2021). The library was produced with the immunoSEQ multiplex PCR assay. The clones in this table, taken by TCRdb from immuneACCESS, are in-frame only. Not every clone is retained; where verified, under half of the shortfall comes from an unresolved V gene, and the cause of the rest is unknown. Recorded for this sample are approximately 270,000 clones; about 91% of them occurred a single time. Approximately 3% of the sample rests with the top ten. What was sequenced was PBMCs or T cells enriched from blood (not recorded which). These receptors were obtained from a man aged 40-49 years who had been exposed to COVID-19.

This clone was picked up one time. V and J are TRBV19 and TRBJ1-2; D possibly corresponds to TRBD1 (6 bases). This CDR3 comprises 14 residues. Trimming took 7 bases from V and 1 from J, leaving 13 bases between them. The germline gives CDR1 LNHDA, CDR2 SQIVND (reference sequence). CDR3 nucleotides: TGTGCCAGTAACGCAGGACAGTATAACTATGGCTACACCTTC. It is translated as CASNAGQYNYGYTF.

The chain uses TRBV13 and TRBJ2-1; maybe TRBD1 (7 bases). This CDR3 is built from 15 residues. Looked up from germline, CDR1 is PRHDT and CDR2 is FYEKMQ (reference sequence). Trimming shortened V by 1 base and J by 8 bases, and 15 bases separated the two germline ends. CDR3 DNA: TGTGCCAGCAGCTTAGAGGGGGCGGGACTGGATGAGCAGTTCTTC. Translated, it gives CASSLEGAGLDEQFF.

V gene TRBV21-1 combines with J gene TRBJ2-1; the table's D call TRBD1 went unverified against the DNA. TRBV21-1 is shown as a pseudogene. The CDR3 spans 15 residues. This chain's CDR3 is CASRRDRASYNEQFF. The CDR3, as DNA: TGTGCCAGCAGAAGGGACAGGGCCTCCTACAATGAGCAGTTCTTC.

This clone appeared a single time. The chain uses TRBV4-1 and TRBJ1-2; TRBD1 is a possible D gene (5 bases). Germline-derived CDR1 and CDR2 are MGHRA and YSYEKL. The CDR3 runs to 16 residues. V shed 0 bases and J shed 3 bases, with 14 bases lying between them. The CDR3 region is CASSQDDSLPYYGYTF. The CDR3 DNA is TGCGCCAGCAGCCAAGATGACAGCTTACCTTACTATGGCTACACCTTC.

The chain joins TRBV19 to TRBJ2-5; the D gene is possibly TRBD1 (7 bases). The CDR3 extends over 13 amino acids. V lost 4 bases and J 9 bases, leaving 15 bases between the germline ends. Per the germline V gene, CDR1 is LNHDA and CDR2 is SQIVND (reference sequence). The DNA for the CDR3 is TGTGCCAGTAGTACAGCAGGGGGGCAGGCCCAGTACTTC. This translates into CASSTAGGQAQYF.

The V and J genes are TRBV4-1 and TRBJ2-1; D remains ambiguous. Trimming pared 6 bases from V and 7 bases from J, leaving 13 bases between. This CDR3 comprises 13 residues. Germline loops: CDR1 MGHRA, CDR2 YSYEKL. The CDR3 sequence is CASSLTLRNEQFF. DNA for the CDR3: TGCGCCAGCAGTCTAACCCTTCGAAATGAGCAGTTCTTC.

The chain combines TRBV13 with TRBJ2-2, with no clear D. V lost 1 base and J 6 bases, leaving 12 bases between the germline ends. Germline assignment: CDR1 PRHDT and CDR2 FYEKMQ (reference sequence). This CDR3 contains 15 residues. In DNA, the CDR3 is TGTGCCAGCAGCTTAGTAGACCGAGGCGCCGGGGAGCTGTTTTTT. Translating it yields CASSLVDRGAGELFF.

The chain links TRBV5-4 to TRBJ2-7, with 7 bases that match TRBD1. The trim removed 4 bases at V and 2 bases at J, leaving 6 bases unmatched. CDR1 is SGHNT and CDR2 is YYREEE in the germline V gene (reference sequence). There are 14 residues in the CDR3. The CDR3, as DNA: TGTGCCAGCAGCGCCGGGGACAGACCCTACGAGCAGTACTTC. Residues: CASSAGDRPYEQYF.

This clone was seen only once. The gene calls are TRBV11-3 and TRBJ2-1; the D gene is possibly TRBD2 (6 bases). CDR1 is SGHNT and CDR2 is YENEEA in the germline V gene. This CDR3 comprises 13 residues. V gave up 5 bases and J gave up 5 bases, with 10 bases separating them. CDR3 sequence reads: CASSRTIDNEQFF. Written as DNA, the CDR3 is TGTGCCAGCAGCCGGACTATCGACAATGAGCAGTTCTTC.

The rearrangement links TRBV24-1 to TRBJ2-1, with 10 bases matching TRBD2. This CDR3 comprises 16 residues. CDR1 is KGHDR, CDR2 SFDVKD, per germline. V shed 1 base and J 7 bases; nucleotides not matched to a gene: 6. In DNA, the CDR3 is TGTGCCACCAGTGATTTCAGCGGGAGGGCCGTTAATGAGCAGTTCTTC. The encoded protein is CATSDFSGRAVNEQFF.

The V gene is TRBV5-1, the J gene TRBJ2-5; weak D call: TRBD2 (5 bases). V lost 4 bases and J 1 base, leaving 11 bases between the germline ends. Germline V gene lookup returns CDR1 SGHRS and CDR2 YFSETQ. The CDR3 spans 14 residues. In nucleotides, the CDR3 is TGCGCCAGCAGCAGATCGACTACCCAAGAGACCCAGTACTTC. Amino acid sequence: CASSRSTTQETQYF.

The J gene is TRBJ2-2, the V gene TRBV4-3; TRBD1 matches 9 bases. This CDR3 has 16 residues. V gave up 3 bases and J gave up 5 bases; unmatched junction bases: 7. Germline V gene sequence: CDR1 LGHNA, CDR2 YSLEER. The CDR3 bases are TGCGCCAGCAGCCAGGCGGGACAGGGAAAGACCGGGGAGCTGTTTTTT. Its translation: CASSQAGQGKTGELFF.

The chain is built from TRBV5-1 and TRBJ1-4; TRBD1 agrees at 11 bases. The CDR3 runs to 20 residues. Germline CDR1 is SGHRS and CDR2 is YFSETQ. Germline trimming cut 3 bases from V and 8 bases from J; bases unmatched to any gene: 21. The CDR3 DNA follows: TGCGCCAGCAGCTCACAGGATGGGCGGACAGGGGGCCTCTTAGACGAAAAACTGTTTTTT. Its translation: CASSSQDGRTGGLLDEKLFF.

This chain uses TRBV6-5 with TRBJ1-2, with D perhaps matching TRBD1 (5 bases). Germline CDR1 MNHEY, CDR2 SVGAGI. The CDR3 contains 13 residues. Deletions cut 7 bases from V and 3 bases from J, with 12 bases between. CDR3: CASIGSRDYGYTF. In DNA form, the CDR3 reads TGTGCCAGCATAGGCAGCAGGGACTATGGCTACACCTTC.

CDR3 protein: CASSLSPGYEQYF. The CDR3 region has the DNA TGTGCCAGCAGTTTATCTCCGGGGTATGAGCAGTACTTC. V usage is TRBV28 and J usage is TRBJ2-7, with D tentatively TRBD2 (5 bases). V lost 1 base and J lost 7, with 11 bases in between. CDR3 length: 13 amino acids. Germline V gene data show CDR1 as MDHEN and CDR2 as SYDVKM. The whole variable domain, remainder taken from reference TRBV28 and TRBJ2-7, is DVKVTQSSRYLVKRTGEKVFLECVQDMDHENMFWYRQDPGLGLRLIYFSYDVKMKEKGDIPEGYSVSREKKERFSLILESASTNQTSMYLCASSLSPGYEQYFGPGTRLTVT.

Here the CDR3 DNA reads TGTGCCAGTAGTATCAGTTACTCCTACAATGAGCAGTTCTTC. This codes for CASSISYSYNEQFF. V usage is TRBV19 and J usage is TRBJ2-1; D uncertain. This CDR3 comprises 14 residues. The germline gives CDR1 LNHDA, CDR2 SQIVND (reference sequence). Trimming removed 3 bases from V and 0 bases from J, with 6 bases in between. Filled out from reference TRBV19 and TRBJ2-1, the complete variable domain reads DGGITQSPKYLFRKEGQNVTLSCEQNLNHDAMYWYRQDPGQGLRLIYYSQIVNDFQKGDIAEGYSVSREKKESFPLTVTSAQKNPTAFYLCASSISYSYNEQFFGPGTRLTVL.